Listed here are 31 T cell receptor beta chains from one sample, sequenced in a study of blood T cell repertoires in COVID-19. Measured with immunoSEQ multiplex PCR; TCRdb has only the in-frame clones, and not every one. The table lists more than 110,000 clones, about 80% of them singletons, with approximately 3.6% in the top ten. Specimen: peripheral blood. The receptors derive from a man aged 55 to 70 with acute or convalescent COVID-19.

This chain's CDR3 is CASSFSGAGAAGQYF. The CDR3 bases are TGTGCCAGCAGTTTCAGCGGCGCGGGGGCGGCGGGGCAGTATTTT. The rearrangement links TRBV27 to TRBJ2-3; tentatively, D is TRBD2 (7 bases). The germline V gene has CDR1 MNHEY and CDR2 SMNVEV (reference sequence). Deletions cut 3 bases from V and 11 bases from J, with 21 bases between. This CDR3 contains 15 residues.

The J gene is TRBJ2-3, the V gene TRBV11-2; 10 nucleotides agree with TRBD2. V lost 5 bases to trimming and J lost 2 bases; unmatched junction nucleotides: 1. Germline lookup yields CDR1 SGHAT and CDR2 FQNNGV. This CDR3 region has 14 residues. The CDR3 DNA follows: TGTGCCAGCAGCCTAGCGGGAGACACAGATACGCAGTATTTT. Amino acids: CASSLAGDTDTQYF. Complete variable domain (other parts from reference TRBV11-2 and TRBJ2-3): EAGVAQSPRYKIIEKRQSVAFWCNPISGHATLYWYQQILGQGPKLLIQFQNNGVVDDSQLPKDRFSAERLKGVDSTLKIQPAKLEDSAVYLCASSLAGDTDTQYFGPGTRLTVL.

The V and J genes are TRBV7-2 and TRBJ2-7, with 11 bases that match TRBD2. Germline V gene data show CDR1 as SGHTA and CDR2 as FQGNSA. The CDR3 contains 15 residues. The ends lost 6 bases at V and 7 bases at J; junction bases unmatched: 11. DNA of the CDR3: TGTGCCAGCAGTTCCGGACTAGCGGGTAAGGAAGAGCAGTACTTC. This encodes CASSSGLAGKEEQYF.

This clone was counted between two and nine times. The genes are TRBV2 and TRBJ1-5; 7 positions agree with TRBD1. The CDR3 length is 15 residues. CDR1 is SNHLY, CDR2 FYNNEI, per germline. V was clipped by 4 bases and J by 3 bases; unmatched bases: 6. This CDR3 reads CASSAGRGVNQPQHF. CDR3 DNA sequence: TGTGCCAGCAGTGCTGGCAGGGGGGTCAATCAGCCCCAGCATTTT.

The V call is TRBV27, the J call TRBJ2-1, with 11 nucleotides matching TRBD2. The CDR3 covers 14 residues. Trimming removed 4 bases from V and 10 bases from J; junction bases left unmatched: 6. From germline, CDR1 is MNHEY and CDR2 SMNVEV (reference sequence). The CDR3 protein is CASSYSGLAGEQFF. CDR3 nucleotide sequence: TGTGCCAGCAGTTACTCCGGACTAGCGGGCGAGCAGTTCTTC.

This chain uses TRBV6-5 with TRBJ1-1, with 7 bases identical to TRBD1. CDR1 and CDR2 from the germline V gene are MNHEY and SVGAGI. Trimming removed 5 bases from V and 7 bases from J; junction bases left unmatched: 10. CDR3 length: 14 amino acids. The CDR3 loop reads CASSQRGLYGEAFF. The CDR3 region has the DNA TGTGCCAGCAGTCAAAGGGGGCTGTACGGTGAAGCTTTCTTT.

The chain uses TRBV7-3 and TRBJ2-5; TRBD1 aligns across 8 bases. Per germline, CDR1 SGHTA and CDR2 FQGTGA. With 5 bases clipped from V and 5 bases from J, the junction kept 10 bases outside the gene matches. The CDR3 runs to 15 residues. CDR3 sequence reads: CASSPRQGTGETQYF. CDR3 in DNA: TGTGCCAGCAGCCCACGACAGGGGACGGGGGAGACCCAGTACTTC.

The chain combines TRBV5-6 with TRBJ1-1; 7 nucleotides line up with TRBD1. CDR3 length: 14 residues. Germline CDR1 is SGHDT and CDR2 is YYEEEE. Germline trimming cut 4 bases from V and 1 base from J; bases unmatched to any gene: 4. The CDR3 bases are TGTGCCAGCAGCCAACAGGGGCGGAACACTGAAGCTTTCTTT. It yields the protein CASSQQGRNTEAFF.

In this sample, this clone turned up once. The CDR3 sequence: CASTPGADTEAFF. CDR3 in DNA: TGTGCCAGTACCCCTGGGGCGGACACTGAAGCTTTCTTT. The chain carries TRBV19 and TRBJ1-1; TRBD1 might be the D (5 bases). The V end was cut by 7 bases, the J end by 3 bases, with 12 bases between. In germline, CDR1 is LNHDA, CDR2 SQIVND (reference sequence). The CDR3 sequence is 13 residues long.

The chain links TRBV24-1 to TRBJ2-3; 8 bases match TRBD2. The CDR3 totals 14 residues. V lost 6 bases, J lost 2 bases, and 3 bases stayed unmatched. CDR1 is KGHDR and CDR2 is SFDVKD in the germline V gene. CDR3 DNA sequence: TGTGCCACCAGTCCGACTAGCGTCACAGATACGCAGTATTTT. It specifies CATSPTSVTDTQYF.

This chain joins TRBV4-2 and TRBJ1-1; D unresolved. CDR3 length equals 13 residues. V shed 0 bases and J shed 1 base, with 3 bases lying between them. From germline, CDR1 is LGHNA and CDR2 YNFKEQ. CDR3 sequence (DNA): TGTGCCAGCAGCCAAGAGGCGAACACTGAAGCTTTCTTT. Amino acids: CASSQEANTEAFF.

The chain combines TRBV19 with TRBJ1-1; the D is unclear. The V end lost 7 bases, the J end lost 0 bases, and 24 bases lay between the germline ends. Germline V gene data show CDR1 as LNHDA and CDR2 as SQIVND (reference sequence). The CDR3 runs to 18 residues. In DNA, the CDR3 is TGTGCCAGTATTTCTCGCGTAGACAAACAATATTTGAACACTGAAGCTTTCTTT. Amino acids: CASISRVDKQYLNTEAFF. Complete variable domain (other parts from reference TRBV19 and TRBJ1-1): DGGITQSPKYLFRKEGQNVTLSCEQNLNHDAMYWYRQDPGQGLRLIYYSQIVNDFQKGDIAEGYSVSREKKESFPLTVTSAQKNPTAFYLCASISRVDKQYLNTEAFFGQGTRLTVV.

The chain recombines TRBV2 with TRBJ2-2; D is perhaps TRBD1 (6 bases). V dropped 7 bases and J dropped 4 bases, with 16 bases sitting between them. Germline lookup yields CDR1 SNHLY and CDR2 FYNNEI. The CDR3 has 15 amino acids. CDR3: CASKGPGAVTGELFF. The DNA of the CDR3 is TGTGCCAGCAAGGGGCCAGGGGCGGTCACCGGGGAGCTGTTTTTT.

This chain uses TRBV6-5 with TRBJ2-2; 7 bases map to TRBD2. Germline V gene data show CDR1 as MNHEY and CDR2 as SVGAGI. V dropped 5 bases and J dropped 4; count of bases not matched to a gene: 7. This CDR3 comprises 15 residues. The chain's CDR3 is CASSRAGEGTGELFF. Here the CDR3 DNA reads TGTGCCAGCAGTCGGGCGGGAGAGGGCACCGGGGAGCTGTTTTTT.

The CDR3 DNA reads TGTGCCAGCAGTTTAGGATGGGGCCAGCACTATGGCTACACCTTC. Its protein product is CASSLGWGQHYGYTF. The rearrangement links TRBV28 to TRBJ1-2, with a weak D call TRBD1 (5 bases). The germline CDR1 and CDR2 sequences are MDHEN and SYDVKM. The CDR3 runs to 15 residues. V lost 2 bases and J lost 3, with 13 bases in between.

The table lists this clone with a count of one. The chain uses TRBV24-1 and TRBJ2-3; 13 bases agree with TRBD2. Unmatched junction bases numbered 8, after V lost 7 bases and J lost 8 bases. The CDR3 has 15 amino acids. Germline V gives CDR1 KGHDR, CDR2 SFDVKD. CDR3 loop: CATSLTSGGPSTQYF. DNA of the CDR3: TGTGCCACCAGCCTGACTAGCGGGGGGCCTTCTACGCAGTATTTT.

CDR3 DNA: TGTGCCAGCAGCCCCACTCGGGTTGAAGCTTTCTTT. It specifies CASSPTRVEAFF. This chain uses TRBV6-5 with TRBJ1-1; no definite D call. Germline values: CDR1 MNHEY, CDR2 SVGAGI. V was shortened by 6 bases and J by 7 bases, with 12 bases between the two germline ends. The CDR3 has 12 residues.

The chain recombines TRBV7-2 with TRBJ1-5, with TRBD1 as a possible D gene (5 bases). V lost 1 base and J 5 bases, leaving 6 bases between the germline ends. The CDR3 runs 13 residues. Per the germline V gene, CDR1 is SGHTA and CDR2 is FQGNSA. The CDR3 loop reads CASSLEGDQPQHF. CDR3 nucleotide sequence: TGTGCCAGCAGCTTAGAAGGGGATCAGCCCCAGCATTTT.

This clone was picked up a small number of times. The V call is TRBV7-9, the J call TRBJ2-3; 9 bases agree with TRBD1. CDR1 is SEHNR, CDR2 FQNEAQ, per germline (reference sequence). The CDR3 is 16 amino acids. Trimming took 5 bases from V and 2 from J; bases not matched to a gene: 8. CDR3 in DNA: TGTGCCAGCAGCCAGACAGGGGGACGCCCCACAGATACGCAGTATTTT. It translates to CASSQTGGRPTDTQYF.

Note on this clone: Additional DNA sequences in this sample encode the identical CDR3. The gene calls are TRBV19 and TRBJ1-5, with 9 bases that match TRBD1. The CDR3 has 13 residues. Germline assignment: CDR1 LNHDA and CDR2 SQIVND (reference sequence). V trimming: 6 bases; J trimming: 5 bases; junction bases outside the gene matches: 2. The CDR3 region has the DNA TGTGCCAGTAGCAGGGACAGGGATCAGCCCCAGCATTTT. This encodes CASSRDRDQPQHF.

CDR3 DNA: TGTGCCAGCAGCTTAGCGCAGGGGTACAATGAGCAGTTCTTC. This codes for CASSLAQGYNEQFF. The chain joins TRBV7-2 to TRBJ2-1, with D possibly TRBD1 on 6 matching bases. The V and J ends lost 0 bases and 4 bases respectively, with 7 bases between them. Per the germline V gene, CDR1 is SGHTA and CDR2 is FQGNSA. This CDR3 spans 14 amino acids.

The chain joins TRBV28 to TRBJ1-2; 10 bases line up with TRBD1. Germline V gene lookup returns CDR1 MDHEN and CDR2 SYDVKM. The CDR3 loop spans 15 amino acids. The ends lost 6 bases at V and 4 bases at J; junction bases unmatched: 8. This CDR3 reads CASRTGQGLSYGYTF. CDR3 bases: TGTGCCAGCAGAACGGGACAGGGGCTTTCCTATGGCTACACCTTC.

This chain links TRBV4-1 with TRBJ1-2; perhaps TRBD1 as D (6 bases). Germline CDR1 and CDR2: MGHRA and YSYEKL. CDR3 length: 15 amino acids. Trimming pared 2 bases from V and 8 bases from J, leaving 18 bases between. The CDR3 sequence: CASSQQDRPHEGYTF. CDR3 bases: TGCGCCAGCAGCCAACAGGACAGACCCCACGAAGGCTACACCTTC.

This clone has a handful of counts. The rearrangement joins TRBV6-2 or TRBV6-3 to TRBJ2-7; D is perhaps TRBD1 (5 bases). Trimming removed 4 bases at V and 2 bases at J, with 18 bases between. CDR1 is MNHEY, CDR2 SVGEGT, per germline. This CDR3 region has 16 residues. DNA of the CDR3: TGTGCCAGCAGTTCCCCAGGGCAGGTGAATCCCTACGAGCAGTACTTC. This sequence encodes CASSSPGQVNPYEQYF.

The chain couples TRBV19 to TRBJ1-3; D is unresolved. The CDR3 totals 17 residues. V was cut by 4 bases and J by 2 bases, with 18 bases left in between. From germline, CDR1 is LNHDA and CDR2 SQIVND (reference sequence). In nucleotides, the CDR3 is TGTGCCAGTAGTACCTCACGGGCGACTAGCCCTGGAAACACCATATATTTT. It encodes CASSTSRATSPGNTIYF.

This clone was detected only a few times. The chain links TRBV5-1 to TRBJ1-1; no reliable D call. V lost 0 bases, J lost 1 base, and 10 bases lay in between. Germline V gene sequence: CDR1 SGHRS, CDR2 YFSETQ. This CDR3 region has 15 residues. The CDR3, as DNA: TGCGCCAGCAGCTTGGATATGGGCCCGAACACTGAAGCTTTCTTT. Translating gives CASSLDMGPNTEAFF.

This chain uses TRBV7-2 with TRBJ2-7, with a possible D match to TRBD1 (6 bases). The CDR3 spans 15 residues. V dropped 1 base and J dropped 2 bases, with 12 bases sitting between them. CDR1 and CDR2 (germline): SGHTA, FQGNSA. CDR3 in DNA: TGTGCCAGCAGCTTAGAGGGGGTAGTGACCTACGAGCAGTACTTC. It is translated as CASSLEGVVTYEQYF.

As regards this clone: Other DNA sequences within the sample encode an identical CDR3. V usage is TRBV19 and J usage is TRBJ1-5; the D is unclear. This CDR3 has 13 residues. The ends were cut back, 1 base at V and 4 bases at J, with 5 bases in the middle. The germline gives CDR1 LNHDA, CDR2 SQIVND (reference sequence). The CDR3 region is CASSIGQNQPQHF. CDR3 DNA: TGTGCCAGTAGTATAGGGCAGAATCAGCCCCAGCATTTT.

This chain links TRBV27 with TRBJ1-4, with D uncertain. Trimming removed 3 bases at V and 4 bases at J, with 12 bases between. The CDR3 has 15 residues. In germline, CDR1 is MNHEY, CDR2 SMNVEV (reference sequence). DNA for the CDR3: TGTGCCAGCAGTTTTGGGAGGGTGGGTAATGAAAAACTGTTTTTT. Its translation is CASSFGRVGNEKLFF.

The chain joins TRBV6-5 to TRBJ2-1; D is unclear. Trimming removed 7 bases at V and 9 bases at J, with 19 bases between. Germline V gene sequence: CDR1 MNHEY, CDR2 SVGAGI. CDR3 length: 14 amino acids. In DNA, the CDR3 is TGTGCCAGCATTGGTTCTCTACCCCGAGGTGAGCAGTTCTTC. Translating it yields CASIGSLPRGEQFF.

This clone appeared a few times. The V call is TRBV2, the J call TRBJ1-4, with no clear D. V shed 6 bases and J shed 0 bases, with 11 bases lying between them. Germline V gene lookup returns CDR1 SNHLY and CDR2 FYNNEI. The CDR3 spans 15 residues. As DNA, the CDR3 is TGTGCCAGCAGGCCCCTAGGAGCAACTAATGAAAAACTGTTTTTT. Amino acid sequence: CASRPLGATNEKLFF.